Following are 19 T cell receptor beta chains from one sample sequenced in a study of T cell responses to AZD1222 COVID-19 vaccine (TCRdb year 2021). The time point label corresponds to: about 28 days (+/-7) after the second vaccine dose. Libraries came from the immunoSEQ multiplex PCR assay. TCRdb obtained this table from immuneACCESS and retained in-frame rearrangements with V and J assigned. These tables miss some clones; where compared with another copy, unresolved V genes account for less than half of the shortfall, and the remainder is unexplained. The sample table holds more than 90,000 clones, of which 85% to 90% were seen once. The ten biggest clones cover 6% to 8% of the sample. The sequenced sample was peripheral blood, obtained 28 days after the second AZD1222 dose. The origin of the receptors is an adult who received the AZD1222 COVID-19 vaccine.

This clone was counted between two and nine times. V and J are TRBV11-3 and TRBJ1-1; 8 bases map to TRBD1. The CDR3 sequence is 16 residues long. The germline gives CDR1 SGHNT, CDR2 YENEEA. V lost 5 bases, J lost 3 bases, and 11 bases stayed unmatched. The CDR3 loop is CASSTNPDRGYTEAFF. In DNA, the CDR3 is TGTGCCAGCAGCACGAACCCCGACAGGGGATACACTGAAGCTTTCTTT.

As DNA, the CDR3 is TGTGCCAGCAGTTTTGGCCAGAGCTATAATTCACCCCTCCACTTT. Amino acid sequence: CASSFGQSYNSPLHF. The chain combines TRBV28 with TRBJ1-6; D gene ambiguous. This CDR3 is built from 15 residues. Trimming pared 3 bases from V and 3 bases from J, leaving 9 bases between. The germline V gene has CDR1 MDHEN and CDR2 SYDVKM.

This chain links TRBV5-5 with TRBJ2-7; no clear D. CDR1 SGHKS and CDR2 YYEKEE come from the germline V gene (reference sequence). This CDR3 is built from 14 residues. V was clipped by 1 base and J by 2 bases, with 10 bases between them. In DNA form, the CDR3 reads TGTGCCAGCAGCTTGACTGGGATTACCTACGAGCAGTACTTC. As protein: CASSLTGITYEQYF.

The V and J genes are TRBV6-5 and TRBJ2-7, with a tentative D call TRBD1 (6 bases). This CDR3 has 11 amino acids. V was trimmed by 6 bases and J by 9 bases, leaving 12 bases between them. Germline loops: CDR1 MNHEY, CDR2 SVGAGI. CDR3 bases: TGTGCCAGCAGATCAAGGGGGAGGCAGTACTTC. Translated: CASRSRGRQYF.

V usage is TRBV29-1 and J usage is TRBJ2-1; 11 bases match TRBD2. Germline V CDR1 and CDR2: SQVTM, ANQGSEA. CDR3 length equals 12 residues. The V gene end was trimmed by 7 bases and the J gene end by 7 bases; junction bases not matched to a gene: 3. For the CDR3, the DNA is TGCAGCGGCGGGACTAGCGGAAATGAGCAGTTCTTC. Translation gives CSGGTSGNEQFF.

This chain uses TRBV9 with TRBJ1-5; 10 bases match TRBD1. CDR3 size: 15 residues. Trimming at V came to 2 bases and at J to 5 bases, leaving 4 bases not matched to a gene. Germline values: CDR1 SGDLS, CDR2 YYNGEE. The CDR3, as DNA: TGTGCCAGCAGCGTCGGGACAGGGGAGTATCAGCCCCAGCATTTT. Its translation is CASSVGTGEYQPQHF. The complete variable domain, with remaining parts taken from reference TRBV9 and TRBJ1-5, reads DSGVTQTPKHLITATGQRVTLRCSPRSGDLSVYWYQQSLDQGLQFLIQYYNGEERAKGNILERFSAQQFPDLHSELNLSSLELGDSALYFCASSVGTGEYQPQHFGDGTRLSIL.

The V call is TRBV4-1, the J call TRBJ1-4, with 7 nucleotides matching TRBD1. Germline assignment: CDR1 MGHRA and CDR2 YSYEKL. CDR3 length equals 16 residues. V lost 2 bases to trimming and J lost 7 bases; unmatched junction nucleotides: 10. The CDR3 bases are TGCGCCAGCAGCCAATCCGACAGGGTTGCAGTTGAAAAACTGTTTTTT. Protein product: CASSQSDRVAVEKLFF.

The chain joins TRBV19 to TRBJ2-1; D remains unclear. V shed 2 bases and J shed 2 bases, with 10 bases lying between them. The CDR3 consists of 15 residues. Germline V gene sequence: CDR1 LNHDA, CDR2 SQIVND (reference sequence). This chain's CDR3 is CASSISRTTYNEQFF. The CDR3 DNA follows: TGTGCCAGTAGTATATCGCGGACGACCTACAATGAGCAGTTCTTC.

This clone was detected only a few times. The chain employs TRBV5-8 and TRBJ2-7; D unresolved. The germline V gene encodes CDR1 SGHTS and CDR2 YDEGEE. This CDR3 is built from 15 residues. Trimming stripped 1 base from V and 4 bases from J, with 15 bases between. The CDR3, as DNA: TGTGCCAGCAGCTTGTCTAGAAACCTCGTTTACGAGCAGTACTTC. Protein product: CASSLSRNLVYEQYF.

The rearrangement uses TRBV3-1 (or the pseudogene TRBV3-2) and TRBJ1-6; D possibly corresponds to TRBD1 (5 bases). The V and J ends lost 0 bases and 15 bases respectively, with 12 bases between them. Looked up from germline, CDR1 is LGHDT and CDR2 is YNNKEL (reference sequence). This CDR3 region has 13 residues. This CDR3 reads CASSQDLGDVLHF. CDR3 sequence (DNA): TGTGCCAGCAGCCAAGATCTAGGGGACGTCCTCCACTTT.

The CDR3 reads CAIRGTGDENSPLHF. CDR3 nucleotide sequence: TGTGCCATCAGAGGGACAGGGGATGAAAATTCACCCCTCCACTTT. The gene calls are TRBV10-3 and TRBJ1-6; 10 bases map to TRBD1. The V gene end was trimmed by 6 bases and the J gene end by 7 bases; junction bases not matched to a gene: 6. The CDR3 runs to 15 residues. The germline gives CDR1 ENHRY, CDR2 SYGVKD.

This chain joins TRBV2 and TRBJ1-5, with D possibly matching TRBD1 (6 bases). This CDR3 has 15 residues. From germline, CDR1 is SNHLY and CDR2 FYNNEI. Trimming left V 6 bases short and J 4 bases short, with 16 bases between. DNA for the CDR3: TGTGCCAGCAGCGCTTCGGGGGGGCTTAATCAGCCCCAGCATTTT. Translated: CASSASGGLNQPQHF.

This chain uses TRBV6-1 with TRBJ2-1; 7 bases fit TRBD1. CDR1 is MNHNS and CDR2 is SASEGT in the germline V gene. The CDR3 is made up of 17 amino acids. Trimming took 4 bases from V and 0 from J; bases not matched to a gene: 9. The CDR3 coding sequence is TGTGCCAGCAGTGGCCAGAACAGGGGTCCCTCCTACAATGAGCAGTTCTTC. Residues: CASSGQNRGPSYNEQFF.

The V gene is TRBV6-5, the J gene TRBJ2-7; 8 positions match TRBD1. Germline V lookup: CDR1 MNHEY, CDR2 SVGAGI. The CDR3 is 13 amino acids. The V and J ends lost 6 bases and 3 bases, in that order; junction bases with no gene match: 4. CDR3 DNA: TGTGCCAGCAGGGGGACAGGAATCTACGAGCAGTACTTC. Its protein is CASRGTGIYEQYF.

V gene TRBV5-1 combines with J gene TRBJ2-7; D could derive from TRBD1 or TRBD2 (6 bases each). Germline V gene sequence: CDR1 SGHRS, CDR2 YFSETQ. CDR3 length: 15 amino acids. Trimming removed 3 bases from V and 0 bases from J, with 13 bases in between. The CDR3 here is CASSSDGGLSYEQYF. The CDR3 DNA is TGCGCCAGCAGCTCAGACGGGGGCCTCTCCTACGAGCAGTACTTC.

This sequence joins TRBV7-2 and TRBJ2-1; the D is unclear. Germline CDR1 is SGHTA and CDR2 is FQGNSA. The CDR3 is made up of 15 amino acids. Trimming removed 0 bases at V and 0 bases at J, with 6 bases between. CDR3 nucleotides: TGTGCCAGCAGCTTAGCGGCGGCCTCCTACAATGAGCAGTTCTTC. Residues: CASSLAAASYNEQFF.

CDR3 in amino acids: CASSLDSGKDTQYF. The CDR3 DNA follows: TGCGCCAGCAGCTTGGACAGCGGGAAGGATACGCAGTATTTT. The chain has TRBV5-1 and TRBJ2-3; 7 nucleotides align to TRBD2. This CDR3 contains 14 residues. Germline V lookup: CDR1 SGHRS, CDR2 YFSETQ. After removal of 0 bases from V and 6 bases from J, the junction contained 4 bases not matched to a gene.

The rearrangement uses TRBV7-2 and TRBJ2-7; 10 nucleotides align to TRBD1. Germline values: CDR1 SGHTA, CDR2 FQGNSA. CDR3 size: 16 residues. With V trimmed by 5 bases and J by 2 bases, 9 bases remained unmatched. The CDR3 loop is CASSLTGGVSPYEQYF. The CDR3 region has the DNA TGTGCCAGCAGCCTGACAGGGGGCGTTAGCCCCTACGAGCAGTACTTC.

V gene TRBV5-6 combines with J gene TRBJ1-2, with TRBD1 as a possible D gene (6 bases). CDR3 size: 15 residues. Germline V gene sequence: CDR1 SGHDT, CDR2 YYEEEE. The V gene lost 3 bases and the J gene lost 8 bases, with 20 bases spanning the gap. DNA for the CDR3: TGTGCCAGCAGCTGGTATCTGACAGGTCGGCGGGGCTACACCTTC. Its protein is CASSWYLTGRRGYTF.